This TCR beta chain comes out of a study of control samples from healthy donors and cancer patients. Looked up from germline, CDR1 is GTSNPN and CDR2 is SVGIG (reference sequence). The J segment lost 2 bases and the V segment lost 1 base, leaving 13 bases of the junction unmatched. The CDR3 runs to 17 residues. The protocol was immunoSEQ multiplex PCR, while the TCRdb copy is restricted to in-frame clones and leaves out a portion. Altogether about 150,000 clones are present, about 94% being singletons, with the ten largest covering approximately 6%. This chain uses TRBV30 with TRBJ2-7; 8 nucleotides line up with TRBD1. The sample was blood. The sequence derives from a middle-aged man in good health. The CDR3 DNA follows: TGTGCCTGGAGTGCAGGGGGCGAAGGGTTTTATCCCTACGAGCAGTACTTC. Its protein is CAWSAGGEGFYPYEQYF.